This T cell receptor beta chain was sequenced for a study of blood T cell repertoires in COVID-19. Study in general: From the United States, Italy and Spain came samples of acute and convalescent COVID-19.

Recovered status in Cohort 3 required two negative PCRs, clearance, or symptom resolution. Per the study methods: Reference gene primer amplification gave estimated nucleated cell counts. The data were produced by immunoSEQ multiplex PCR, yet TCRdb's version contains in-frame clones alone and is incomplete. D and trimming come from the DNA, and the V and J calls and clone size come from that table. In the table there are 150,000 to 200,000 clones, more than 70% of which are singletons. Germline loops: CDR1 SGDLS, CDR2 YYNGEE. Trimming took off 0 bases at V and 4 bases at J, with 10 bases between the two ends. This CDR3 has 14 residues.

This chain joins TRBV9 and TRBJ1-2; tentatively, D is TRBD1 (6 bases). Sequences were obtained from PBMCs or T cells enriched from blood (not recorded which). The sequence was obtained from a man aged 40-49 years who had recovered from COVID-19. CDR3 loop: CASSVGQDFYGYTF. For the CDR3, the DNA is TGTGCCAGCAGCGTAGGACAGGACTTCTATGGCTACACCTTC.